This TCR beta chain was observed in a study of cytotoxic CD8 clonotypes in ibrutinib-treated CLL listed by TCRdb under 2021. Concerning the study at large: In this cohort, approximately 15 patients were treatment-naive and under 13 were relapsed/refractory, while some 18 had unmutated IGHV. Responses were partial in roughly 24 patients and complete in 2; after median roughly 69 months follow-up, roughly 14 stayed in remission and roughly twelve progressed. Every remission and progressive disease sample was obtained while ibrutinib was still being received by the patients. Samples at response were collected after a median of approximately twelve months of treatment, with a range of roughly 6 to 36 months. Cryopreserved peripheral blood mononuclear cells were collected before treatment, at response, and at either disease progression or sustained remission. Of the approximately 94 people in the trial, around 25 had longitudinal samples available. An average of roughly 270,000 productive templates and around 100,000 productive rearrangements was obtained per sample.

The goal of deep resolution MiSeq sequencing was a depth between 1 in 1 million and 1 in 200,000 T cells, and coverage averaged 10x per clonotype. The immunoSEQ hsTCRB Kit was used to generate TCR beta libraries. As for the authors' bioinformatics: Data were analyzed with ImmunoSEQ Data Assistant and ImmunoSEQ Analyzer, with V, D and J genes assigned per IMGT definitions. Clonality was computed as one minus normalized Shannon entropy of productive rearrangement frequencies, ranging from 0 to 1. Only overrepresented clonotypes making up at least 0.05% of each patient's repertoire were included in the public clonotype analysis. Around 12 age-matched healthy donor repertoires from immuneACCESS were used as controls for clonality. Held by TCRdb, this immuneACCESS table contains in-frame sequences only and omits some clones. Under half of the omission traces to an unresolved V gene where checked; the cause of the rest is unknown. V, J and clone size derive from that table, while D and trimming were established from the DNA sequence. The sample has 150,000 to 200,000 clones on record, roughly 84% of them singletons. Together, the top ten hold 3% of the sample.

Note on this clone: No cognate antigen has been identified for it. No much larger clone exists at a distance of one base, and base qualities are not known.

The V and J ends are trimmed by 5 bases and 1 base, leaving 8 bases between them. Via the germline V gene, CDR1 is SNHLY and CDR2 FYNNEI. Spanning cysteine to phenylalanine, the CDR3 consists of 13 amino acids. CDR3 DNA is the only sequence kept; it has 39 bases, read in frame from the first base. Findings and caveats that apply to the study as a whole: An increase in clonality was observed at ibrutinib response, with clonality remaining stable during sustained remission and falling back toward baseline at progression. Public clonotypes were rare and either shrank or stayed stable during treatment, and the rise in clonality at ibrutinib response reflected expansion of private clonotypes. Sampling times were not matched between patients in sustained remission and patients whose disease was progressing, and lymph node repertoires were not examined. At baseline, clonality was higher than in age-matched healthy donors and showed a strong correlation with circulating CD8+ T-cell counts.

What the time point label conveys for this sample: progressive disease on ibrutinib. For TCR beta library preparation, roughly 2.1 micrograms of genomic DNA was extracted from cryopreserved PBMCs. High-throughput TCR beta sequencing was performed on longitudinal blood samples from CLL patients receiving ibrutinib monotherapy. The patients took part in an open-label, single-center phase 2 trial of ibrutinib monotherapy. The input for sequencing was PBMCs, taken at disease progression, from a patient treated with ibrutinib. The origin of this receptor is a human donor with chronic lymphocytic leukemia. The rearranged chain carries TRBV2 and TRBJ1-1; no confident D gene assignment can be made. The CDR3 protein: CASSPGRNTEAFF. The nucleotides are TGTGCCAGCAGTCCCGGCCGGAACACTGAAGCTTTCTTT.